This is a list of T cell receptor beta chains from one sample in a study of early T cells in non-severe SARS-CoV-2 infection. TCRdb processed the 5' RACE reads anew with MiXCR; each CDR3 protein has one entry. The table has approximately 120,000 distinct CDR3 sequences, more than 13% seen once. Sequenced input: whole blood. The receptor source for this set is an adult who was a healthcare worker with PCR-confirmed SARS-CoV-2 infection or an uninfected control (not recorded which). The CDR3 runs from the conserved cysteine through the conserved F or W. The order of the fields is clone size, V gene, D gene, CDR3 length, J gene, CDR3 DNA, CDR3 protein. A D gene is named only where the DNA matches it firmly. Clone size is shown for a subset of rows, as once, few, many or a class of expanded clone.

clone size: NA
V gene: TRBV3-1
D gene: NA
CDR3 length: 14
J gene: TRBJ2-7
CDR3 DNA: TGTGCCAGCAGCCAGGGGGTAGCTCGGGTCGAGCAGTACTTC
CDR3 protein: CASSQGVARVEQYF

clone size: NA
V gene: TRBV7-6
D gene: TRBD2
CDR3 length: 14
J gene: TRBJ2-5
CDR3 DNA: TGTGCCAGCAGCTCGGGACTAGCCGGAGAGACCCAGTACTTC
CDR3 protein: CASSSGLAGETQYF

clone size: NA
V gene: TRBV7-8
D gene: NA
CDR3 length: 15
J gene: TRBJ1-2
CDR3 DNA: TGTGCCAGCAGCTTTGCGACAGCCGCTTACCGGGGCTACACCTTC
CDR3 protein: CASSFATAAYRGYTF

clone size: many
V gene: TRBV7-9
D gene: TRBD1
CDR3 length: 16
J gene: TRBJ1-2
CDR3 DNA: TGTGCCAGCAGCTTGGGATGGACAGGGTACAACTATGGCTACACCTTC
CDR3 protein: CASSLGWTGYNYGYTF

clone size: few
V gene: TRBV30
D gene: TRBD1
CDR3 length: 13
J gene: TRBJ1-1
CDR3 DNA: TGTGCCTGGACGGGACAGGGGGACACTGAAGCTTTCTTT
CDR3 protein: CAWTGQGDTEAFF

clone size: few
V gene: TRBV30
D gene: NA
CDR3 length: 13
J gene: TRBJ2-5
CDR3 DNA: TGTGCCTGGAGTCGAGCGTCCGTGAAAGCCCAGTACTTC
CDR3 protein: CAWSRASVKAQYF

clone size: few
V gene: TRBV12-5
D gene: NA
CDR3 length: 11
J gene: TRBJ2-3
CDR3 DNA: TGTGCTAGTGGAGCGACAGATACGCAGTATTTT
CDR3 protein: CASGATDTQYF

clone size: few
V gene: TRBV19
D gene: NA
CDR3 length: 14
J gene: TRBJ2-1
CDR3 DNA: TGTGCCAGTAGTATAAGAGCGATGGGGAATGAGCAGTTCTTC
CDR3 protein: CASSIRAMGNEQFF

clone size: NA
V gene: TRBV3-1
D gene: TRBD1
CDR3 length: 12
J gene: TRBJ2-7
CDR3 DNA: TGTGCCAGCAGCCAAGGAGGACAGGCTTACTGGTTC
CDR3 protein: CASSQGGQAYWF

clone size: NA
V gene: TRBV4-1
D gene: NA
CDR3 length: 14
J gene: TRBJ1-4
CDR3 DNA: TGCGCCAGCAGCCAATATGGGGGGGCTGAAAAACTGTTTTTT
CDR3 protein: CASSQYGGAEKLFF

clone size: few
V gene: TRBV2
D gene: NA
CDR3 length: 14
J gene: TRBJ1-1
CDR3 DNA: TGTGCCAGCAGGGCCTGGGAAGTGAACACTGAAGCTTTCTTT
CDR3 protein: CASRAWEVNTEAFF

clone size: NA
V gene: TRBV12-3/TRBV12-4
D gene: NA
CDR3 length: 16
J gene: TRBJ1-1
CDR3 DNA: TGTGCCAGCAGTTTAGGGGCAGCGGCTGTCAACACTGAAGCTTTCTTT
CDR3 protein: CASSLGAAAVNTEAFF

clone size: NA
V gene: TRBV6-1
D gene: NA
CDR3 length: 12
J gene: TRBJ1-6
CDR3 DNA: TGTGCCAGCAGTATACAGGGAAGGACCCTCCACTTT
CDR3 protein: CASSIQGRTLHF

clone size: many
V gene: TRBV18
D gene: NA
CDR3 length: 13
J gene: TRBJ1-1
CDR3 DNA: TGTGCCAGCTCACCTGATAGAAACGCTGAAGCTTTCTTT
CDR3 protein: CASSPDRNAEAFF

clone size: few
V gene: TRBV20-1
D gene: TRBD1
CDR3 length: 16
J gene: TRBJ2-1
CDR3 DNA: TGCAGTGCTAGATCCCGAGTGGGACAGGGGCCTAATGAGCAGTTCTTC
CDR3 protein: CSARSRVGQGPNEQFF

clone size: NA
V gene: TRBV6-1
D gene: NA
CDR3 length: 18
J gene: TRBJ2-4
CDR3 DNA: TGTGACAGCAGCCAGGGGATAGGCATTAATGGGGCCAAAAACATTCAGTACTTC
CDR3 protein: CDSSQGIGINGAKNIQYF

clone size: NA
V gene: TRBV19
D gene: NA
CDR3 length: 14
J gene: TRBJ2-1
CDR3 DNA: TGTGCCAGTACCCTTCGGGGGGCCGGCAATGAGCAGTTCTTC
CDR3 protein: CASTLRGAGNEQFF